The next 2 T cell receptor beta chains were all read from a single sample in a study of breast tumors, draining lymph nodes, adjacent tissues. One entry per CDR3 protein results from TCRdb running MiXCR on the multiplex PCR reads. The sample lists 140,000 to 150,000 distinct CDR3 sequences, over 25% occurring once. Samples came from axillary lymph nodes draining the breast cancer. Sequencing was carried out using axillary lymph node tissue. These receptor sequences come from a female donor with breast cancer. Some clones in this sample may be carry-over from other donors' samples.

This clonotype was seen at least ten times. The gene calls are TRBV20-1 and TRBJ1-6, with a possible D match to TRBD1 (5 bases). V gave up 1 base and J gave up 7 bases, with 14 bases separating them. The CDR3 contains 15 residues. The germline V gene has CDR1 DFQATT and CDR2 SNEGSKA (reference sequence). This chain's CDR3 is CSARGAGFLNSPLHF. The CDR3 DNA reads as TGCAGTGCTAGAGGGGCAGGGTTTTTAAATTCACCCCTCCACTTT.

The CDR3 loop is CASSLGYSGTQYF. In nucleotides, the CDR3 is TGTGCCAGCAGCTTAGGGTACTCGGGGACCCAGTACTTC. The chain recombines TRBV7-6 with TRBJ2-5; unclear D gene. Per germline, CDR1 SGHVS and CDR2 FNYEAQ. The CDR3 is 13 amino acids. The V and J ends lost 1 base and 7 bases respectively, with 10 bases between them. The whole variable domain, remainder taken from reference TRBV7-6 and TRBJ2-5, is GAGVSQSPRYKVTKRGQDVALRCDPISGHVSLYWYRQALGQGPEFLTYFNYEAQQDKSGLPNDRFSAERPEGSISTLTIQRTEQRDSAMYRCASSLGYSGTQYFGPGTRLLVL.